The 4 T cell receptor beta chains presented below share a single source sample, sequenced in a study of T cell repertoires in cytomegalovirus infection. TCRdb reanalysed the reads using MiXCR and keeps one entry per CDR3 protein. The sample consists of around 130,000 distinct CDR3 sequences, approximately 24% of them appearing once. No antigen is known for these receptors. Sample: PBMCs, sequenced either directly or after in vitro stimulation (not recorded which). Receptors were obtained from a human donor in good health (CMV status not recorded). Some clones in this sample may be carry-over from other donors' samples.

CDR3 DNA sequence: TGTGCCAGCAGCGACACGTACTCTGGAAACACCATATATTTT. Protein product: CASSDTYSGNTIYF. The chain couples TRBV11-3 to TRBJ1-3, with no clear D. The CDR3 sequence is 14 residues long. Deletions cut 5 bases from V and 0 bases from J, with 8 bases between. Germline lookup yields CDR1 SGHNT and CDR2 YENEEA.

This clonotype was found a few times. CDR3 sequence (DNA): TGCGCCAGCAGCTTGGACCCCCGGGACATCGCCGCGGGCTATGGCTACACCTTC. The encoded protein is CASSLDPRDIAAGYGYTF. The chain links TRBV5-1 to TRBJ1-2; a weak D match, TRBD1 (6 bases). The CDR3 is 18 residues long. Germline V gene lookup returns CDR1 SGHRS and CDR2 YFSETQ. V lost 0 bases and J lost 4, with 22 bases in between.

This clonotype has at least ten counts. The chain combines TRBV25-1 with TRBJ1-1; TRBD1 agrees at 8 bases. Germline V gene lookup returns CDR1 MGHDK and CDR2 SYGVNS. The CDR3 has 15 residues. The J segment lost 2 bases and the V segment lost 3 bases, leaving 5 bases of the junction unmatched. CDR3 protein: CASSERQGINTEAFF. CDR3 sequence (DNA): TGTGCCAGCAGTGAGAGACAGGGGATAAACACTGAAGCTTTCTTT.

This clonotype came up many times. The chain is built from TRBV7-2 and TRBJ1-2, with TRBD1 matching over 8 bases. The CDR3 loop spans 14 amino acids. Losses at the gene ends were 5 bases for V and 7 bases for J; bases not matched to a gene: 9. Germline assignment: CDR1 SGHTA and CDR2 FQGNSA. The CDR3 spells CASSGSTRGLGYTF. In DNA, the CDR3 is TGTGCCAGCAGCGGTTCAACCAGGGGGCTTGGCTACACCTTC.